This TCR beta chain was documented in a study of blood T cell repertoires in COVID-19. Overall study context: Acute and convalescent COVID-19 samples came from the United States, Italy and Spain. T cells, B-cell-depleted T cells, or PBMCs provided the cDNA or gDNA that served as material.

Recruited during active infection, patients (from Seattle) were subsequently followed longitudinally. The table lists this clone with a few counts. Trimming pared 6 bases from V and 3 bases from J, leaving 18 bases between. The length of the CDR3 is 16 residues. Germline V gives CDR1 MNHEY, CDR2 SMNVEV (reference sequence). Per the original data handling: Reference gene primer amplification gave nucleated cell count estimates. The data were produced by immunoSEQ multiplex PCR, yet TCRdb's version contains in-frame clones alone and is incomplete. V and J calls and clone size are copied from that table; D and trimming were computed from the DNA. The repertoire consists of 150,000 to 200,000 clones, with roughly 80% occurring once and the leading ten covering roughly an eighth.

This chain connects TRBV27 to TRBJ1-5; D unresolved. Sequenced: peripheral blood. The receptor comes from a woman of 80 years or more with COVID-19, enrolled during active disease. The CDR3 loop is CASSSYSTRFNQPQHF. CDR3 DNA sequence: TGTGCCAGCAGCTCGTACAGCACCCGATTCAATCAGCCCCAGCATTTT.